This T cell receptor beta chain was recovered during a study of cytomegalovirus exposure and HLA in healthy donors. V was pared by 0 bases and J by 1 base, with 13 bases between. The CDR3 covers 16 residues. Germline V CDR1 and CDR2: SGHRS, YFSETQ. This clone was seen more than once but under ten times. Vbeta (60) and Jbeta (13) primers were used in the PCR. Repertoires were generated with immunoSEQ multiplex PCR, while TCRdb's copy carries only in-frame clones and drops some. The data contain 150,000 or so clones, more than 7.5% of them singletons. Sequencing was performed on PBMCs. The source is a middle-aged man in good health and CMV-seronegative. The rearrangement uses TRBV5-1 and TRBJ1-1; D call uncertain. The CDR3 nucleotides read TGCGCCAGCAGCTTGGCTTTAGGACTTCGGAACACTGAAGCTTTCTTT. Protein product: CASSLALGLRNTEAFF. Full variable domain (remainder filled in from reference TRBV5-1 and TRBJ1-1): KAGVTQTPRYLIKTRGQQVTLSCSPISGHRSVSWYQQTPGQGLQFLFEYFSETQRNKGNFPGRFSGRQFSNSRSEMNVSTLELGDSALYLCASSLALGLRNTEAFFGQGTRLTVV.